This T cell receptor beta chain was found in a study of early T cells in non-severe SARS-CoV-2 infection. Trimming removed 1 base from V and 0 bases from J, with 13 bases in between. CDR1 and CDR2 from the germline V gene are SGHVS and FNYEAQ. The CDR3 is 17 amino acids. Individual cDNA molecules carried attached unique molecular identifiers. Each CDR3 protein is one row after TCRdb ran MiXCR on the 5' RACE reads. This sample has about 48,000 distinct CDR3 sequences, with approximately 9.4% found just once. This clonotype was observed at least ten times. The rearrangement joins TRBV7-6 to TRBJ2-1; D remains unclear. The source is an adult who was a healthcare worker with PCR-confirmed SARS-CoV-2 infection or an uninfected control (not recorded which). The sample was whole blood. DNA of the CDR3: TGTGCCAGCAGCTTAGGGCCTACTTGGGGCTCCTACAATGAGCAGTTCTTC. Translation gives CASSLGPTWGSYNEQFF.